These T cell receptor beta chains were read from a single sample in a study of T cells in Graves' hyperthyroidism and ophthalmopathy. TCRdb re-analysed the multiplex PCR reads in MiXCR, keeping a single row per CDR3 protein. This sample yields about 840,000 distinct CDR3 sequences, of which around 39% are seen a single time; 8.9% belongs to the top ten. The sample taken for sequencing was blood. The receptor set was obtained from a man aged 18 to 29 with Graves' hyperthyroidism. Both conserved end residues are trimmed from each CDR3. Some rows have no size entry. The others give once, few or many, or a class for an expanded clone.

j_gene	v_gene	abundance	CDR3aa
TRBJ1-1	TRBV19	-	AGSKRVTEAF
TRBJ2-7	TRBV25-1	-	ASSPLPGPEQY
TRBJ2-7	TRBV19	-	ASSTGQGARRYEQY
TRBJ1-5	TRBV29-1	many	SVCSRPQH
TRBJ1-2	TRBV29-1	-	GVATGGYGHT
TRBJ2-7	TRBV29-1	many	SVEDGPSSYEQY
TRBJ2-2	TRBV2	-	ASSWEGANTGELF
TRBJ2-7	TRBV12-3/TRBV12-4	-	ASSGYLGEQY
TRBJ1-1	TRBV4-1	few	ASSQEGPGDTEAF
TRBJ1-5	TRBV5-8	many	ASSFGADQPQH
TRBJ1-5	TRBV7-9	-	ASTTSPRGWDQPQH
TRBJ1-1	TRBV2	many	ASSRGEMNTEAF
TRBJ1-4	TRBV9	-	ASSGNRGLVATNEKLF
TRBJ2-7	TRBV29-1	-	SVLEQY
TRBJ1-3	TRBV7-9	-	ASSLYRDSQTLSSGNTIY
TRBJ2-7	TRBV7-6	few	ASSPEGLADDYEQY
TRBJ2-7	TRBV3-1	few	ASSQEWEPQVVRY
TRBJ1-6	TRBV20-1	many	SAWDTTNSPLH
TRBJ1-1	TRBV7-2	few	ASSGLGGGITEAF
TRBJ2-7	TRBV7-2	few	ASSPSREHEQY
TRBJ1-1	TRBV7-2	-	ASCIQGAGTEAF
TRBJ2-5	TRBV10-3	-	ASRPPPGLAGSYETQY
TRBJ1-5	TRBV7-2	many	ASSLQAHSNQPQH
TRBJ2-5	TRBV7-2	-	ASSPGQFSPETQY
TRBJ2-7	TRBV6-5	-	ASQSGYEQY
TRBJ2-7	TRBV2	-	ASSLLQGGQY
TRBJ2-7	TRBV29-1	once	SMGPGAYEQY
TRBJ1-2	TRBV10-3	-	AIGTSEDGYT
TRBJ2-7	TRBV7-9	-	ASSLIGPVGEQY
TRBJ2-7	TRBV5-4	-	ASSLLAGVDNEQY
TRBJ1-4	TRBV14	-	ASSQDVQSTNEKLF
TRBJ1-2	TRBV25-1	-	ARGTGKGGYT
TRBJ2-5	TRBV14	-	ASSQGIKETQY
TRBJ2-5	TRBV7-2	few	ASSQGSGREETQY
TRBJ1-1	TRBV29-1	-	SVRQGVGTEAF
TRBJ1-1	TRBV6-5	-	ASFRNTEAF
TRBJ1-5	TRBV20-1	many	SASDYSNQPQH
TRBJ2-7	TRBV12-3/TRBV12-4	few	ASGVSGASYEQY
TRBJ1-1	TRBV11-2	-	ASSRQGSSTEAF
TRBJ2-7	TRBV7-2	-	ASSLTTPTEQY
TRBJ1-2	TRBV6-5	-	ASSYSAGGSHGYT
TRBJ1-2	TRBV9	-	ASSEGGGVYGYT
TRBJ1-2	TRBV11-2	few	ASSLDRGARGGYT
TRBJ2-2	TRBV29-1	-	SVSLGSSNTGELF
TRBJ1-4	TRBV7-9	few	ASSPGRVSGEKLF
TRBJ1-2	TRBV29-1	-	SASGSRGYT